This T cell receptor (beta chain) stems from a study of radiotherapy plus CTLA-4 blockade in lung cancer. The overall study: There were objective responses in 18% of patients, and roughly 32% had disease control.

Generated by immunoSEQ multiplex PCR, the TCRdb table keeps only in-frame clones and is missing some. Of some 94,000 clones detected, approximately 80% appear once; the ten largest clones hold about 25%. This clone was detected once. Chemo-refractory metastatic non-small-cell lung cancer patients were treated with focal radiation plus CTLA-4 blockade with ipilimumab. The germline V gene has CDR1 SEHNR and CDR2 FQNEAQ (reference sequence). Trimming cost V 1 base and J 6 bases, with 7 bases left between them. This CDR3 comprises 13 residues. This TCR was sampled from a human donor with non-small cell lung cancer that progressed on radiotherapy plus ipilimumab. This specimen was peripheral blood, taken from a patient treated with radiotherapy plus ipilimumab. V gene TRBV7-9 combines with J gene TRBJ1-5, with no clear D. The CDR3 reads CASSLEHGQPQHF. In nucleotides, the CDR3 is TGTGCCAGCAGCTTAGAGCATGGTCAGCCCCAGCATTTT.